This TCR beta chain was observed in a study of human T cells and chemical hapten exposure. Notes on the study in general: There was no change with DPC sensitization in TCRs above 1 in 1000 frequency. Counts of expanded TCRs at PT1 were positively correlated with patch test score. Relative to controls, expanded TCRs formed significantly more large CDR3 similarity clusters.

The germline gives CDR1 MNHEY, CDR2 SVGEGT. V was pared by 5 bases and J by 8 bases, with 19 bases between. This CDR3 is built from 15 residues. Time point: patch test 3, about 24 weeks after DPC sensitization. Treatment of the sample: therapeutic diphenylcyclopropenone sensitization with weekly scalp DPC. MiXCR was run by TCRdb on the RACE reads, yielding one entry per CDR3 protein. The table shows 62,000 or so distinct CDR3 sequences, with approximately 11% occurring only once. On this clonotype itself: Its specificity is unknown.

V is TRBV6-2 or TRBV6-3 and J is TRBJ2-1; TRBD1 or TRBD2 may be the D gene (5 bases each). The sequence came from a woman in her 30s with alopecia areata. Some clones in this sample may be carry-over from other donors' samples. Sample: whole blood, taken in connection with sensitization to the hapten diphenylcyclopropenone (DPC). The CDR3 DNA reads TGTGCCAGCAGTCTCGGGACCGCCACCCCTCATGAGCAGTTCTTC. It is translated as CASSLGTATPHEQFF.